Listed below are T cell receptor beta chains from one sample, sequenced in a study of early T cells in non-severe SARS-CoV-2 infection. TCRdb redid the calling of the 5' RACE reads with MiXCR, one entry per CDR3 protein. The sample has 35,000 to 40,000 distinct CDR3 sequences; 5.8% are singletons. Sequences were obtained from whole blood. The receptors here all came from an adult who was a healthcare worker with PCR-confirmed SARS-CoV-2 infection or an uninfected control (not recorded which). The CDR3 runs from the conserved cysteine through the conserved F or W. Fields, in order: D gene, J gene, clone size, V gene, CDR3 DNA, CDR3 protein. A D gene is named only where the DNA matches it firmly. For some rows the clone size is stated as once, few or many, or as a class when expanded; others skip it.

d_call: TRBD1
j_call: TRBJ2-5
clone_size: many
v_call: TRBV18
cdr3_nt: TGTGCCAGCTCACCTGGGACAGGGGCCCTCGTTGGGGAGACCCAGTACTTC
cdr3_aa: CASSPGTGALVGETQYF

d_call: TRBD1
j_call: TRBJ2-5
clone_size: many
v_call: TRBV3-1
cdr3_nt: TGTGCCAGCAGCCAGACGCCGGGACAGCGTAACCAAGAGACCCAGTACTTC
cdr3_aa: CASSQTPGQRNQETQYF

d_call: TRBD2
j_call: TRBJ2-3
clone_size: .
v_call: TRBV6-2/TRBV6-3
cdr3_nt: TGTGCCAGCAGTCAAGGACTAGCCCAAACCACAGATACGCAGTATTTT
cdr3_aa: CASSQGLAQTTDTQYF

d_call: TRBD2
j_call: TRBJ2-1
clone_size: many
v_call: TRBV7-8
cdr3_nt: TGTGCCAGCAGCCTAACGAGCGGGGGGCCAAGGGAGCAGTTCTTC
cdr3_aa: CASSLTSGGPREQFF

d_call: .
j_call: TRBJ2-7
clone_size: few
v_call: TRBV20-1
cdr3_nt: TGCAGTGCTAGAGATGGTAGGGCTGAGTACGAGCAGTACTTC
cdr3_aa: CSARDGRAEYEQYF

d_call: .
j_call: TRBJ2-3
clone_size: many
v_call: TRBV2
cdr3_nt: TGTGCCAGCAGTGATTGGACAACAGATACGCAGTATTTT
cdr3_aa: CASSDWTTDTQYF

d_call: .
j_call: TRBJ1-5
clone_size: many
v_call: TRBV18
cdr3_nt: TGTGCCAGCTCACCGGCGGGTCCAAGCAATCAGCCCCAGCATTTT
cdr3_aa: CASSPAGPSNQPQHF

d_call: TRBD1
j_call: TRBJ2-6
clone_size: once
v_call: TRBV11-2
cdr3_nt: TGTGCCAGCAGCCTGGACAGGGGGCCTGGGGCCAACGTCCTGACTTTC
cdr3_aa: CASSLDRGPGANVLTF

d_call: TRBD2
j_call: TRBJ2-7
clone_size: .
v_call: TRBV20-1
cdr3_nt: TGCAGTGCTAGAGACCTTTATTCGGGACTAGCTGGGTACGAGCAGTACTTC
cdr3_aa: CSARDLYSGLAGYEQYF

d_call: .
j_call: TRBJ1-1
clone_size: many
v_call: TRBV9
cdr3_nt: TGTGCCAGCAGCGCCCACCAGAAGGGGAACACTGAAGCTTTCTTT
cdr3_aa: CASSAHQKGNTEAFF

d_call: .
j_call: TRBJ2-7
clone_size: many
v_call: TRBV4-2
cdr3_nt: TGTGCCAGCAGCCCGCGGTGGGGGTCCTACGAGCAGTACTTC
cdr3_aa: CASSPRWGSYEQYF